One and the same sample provided the 30 T cell receptor beta chains below, sequenced in a study of blood T cell repertoires in COVID-19 (TCRdb year 2020). The library was built by means of the immunoSEQ multiplex PCR assay. The immuneACCESS repertoire file appears here via TCRdb, limited to in-frame rearrangements. These files lack a portion of the clones; in checked studies, under half of the deficit traces to unresolved V genes, and the cause of the others is not known. The sample table contains fewer than 300,000 clones; only one count was recorded for around 82% of them. The ten largest make up roughly 3% of the sample. Material: peripheral blood. The source is a woman aged 18-29 years with acute or convalescent COVID-19.

This chain links TRBV4-3 with TRBJ2-7; D is unclear. The V gene lost 0 bases and the J gene lost 0 bases, with 9 bases spanning the gap. The germline V gene encodes CDR1 LGHNA and CDR2 YSLEER. This CDR3 comprises 15 residues. The CDR3 DNA reads as TGCGCCAGCAGCCAAGATTCACTCACCTCCTACGAGCAGTACTTC. This translates into CASSQDSLTSYEQYF.

The genes are TRBV27 and TRBJ2-7, with 9 bases that match TRBD2. The CDR3 runs to 16 residues. Germline lookup yields CDR1 MNHEY and CDR2 SMNVEV (reference sequence). After removal of 5 bases from V and 5 bases from J, the junction contained 13 bases not matched to a gene. CDR3 amino acids: CASSPLPTSGFHEQYF. CDR3 nucleotides: TGTGCCAGCAGTCCACTCCCAACTAGCGGGTTCCACGAGCAGTACTTC.

The rearrangement links TRBV19 to TRBJ1-6; 10 nucleotides line up with TRBD1. Germline CDR1 is LNHDA and CDR2 is SQIVND (reference sequence). V was clipped by 5 bases and J by 9 bases; unmatched bases: 4. The CDR3 has 14 residues. As DNA, the CDR3 is TGTGCCAGTAGTGGACAGGGGGTAGTTTCACCCCTCCACTTT. Its protein is CASSGQGVVSPLHF. Full variable domain (missing parts from reference TRBV19 and TRBJ1-6): DGGITQSPKYLFRKEGQNVTLSCEQNLNHDAMYWYRQDPGQGLRLIYYSQIVNDFQKGDIAEGYSVSREKKESFPLTVTSAQKNPTAFYLCASSGQGVVSPLHFGNGTRLTVT.

The chain links TRBV30 to TRBJ2-5; the match to TRBD1 covers 7 bases. CDR3 length equals 15 residues. With 3 bases clipped from V and 3 bases from J, the junction kept 10 bases outside the gene matches. CDR1 GTSNPN and CDR2 SVGIG come from the germline V gene (reference sequence). CDR3 sequence reads: CAWSIQTGKEETQYF. Written as DNA, the CDR3 is TGTGCCTGGAGCATCCAGACAGGGAAGGAAGAGACCCAGTACTTC.

This sequence joins TRBV5-1 and TRBJ1-1, with TRBD1 identical over 8 bases. Germline V gene lookup returns CDR1 SGHRS and CDR2 YFSETQ. The V and J ends lost 3 bases and 6 bases, in that order; junction bases with no gene match: 13. This CDR3 comprises 16 residues. The CDR3 region has the DNA TGCGCCAGCAGCTCGCTTGGGGCAGGGGGCAACGCTGAAGCTTTCTTT. Its protein is CASSSLGAGGNAEAFF.

CDR3: CASSPPGEVRARGEQYF. The CDR3 nucleotides are TGTGCCAGCTCACCACCGGGCGAGGTTCGAGCTAGGGGCGAGCAGTACTTC. V and J are TRBV18 and TRBJ2-7; D is possibly TRBD1 (5 bases). V lost 0 bases to trimming and J lost 6 bases, with 21 bases between them. CDR3 length: 17 amino acids. Per the germline V gene, CDR1 is KGHSH and CDR2 is LQKENI.

The J gene is TRBJ2-7, the V gene TRBV7-9; a weak D match, TRBD2 (5 bases). CDR3 size: 14 residues. V dropped 1 base and J dropped 6 bases, with 13 bases sitting between them. CDR1 and CDR2 from the germline V gene are SEHNR and FQNEAQ (reference sequence). The CDR3 here is CASSLGASLGEQYF. The CDR3 DNA reads TGTGCCAGCAGCTTAGGGGCTAGCCTGGGCGAGCAGTACTTC.

The genes are TRBV7-9 and TRBJ2-3; possible D gene TRBD2, 6 bases. Germline CDR1 SEHNR, CDR2 FQNEAQ (reference sequence). V lost 3 bases, J lost 2 bases, and 12 bases lay in between. CDR3 length equals 15 residues. The CDR3 nucleotides are TGTGCCAGCAGCTTGTCTGGCGGGATCACAGATACGCAGTATTTT. It is translated as CASSLSGGITDTQYF. Using reference TRBV7-9 and TRBJ2-3 for the parts outside the CDR3, the full variable domain is DTGVSQNPRHKITKRGQNVTFRCDPISEHNRLYWYRQTLGQGPEFLTYFQNEAQLEKSRLLSDRFSAERPKGSFSTLEIQRTEQGDSAMYLCASSLSGGITDTQYFGPGTRLTVL.

The genes are TRBV5-1 and TRBJ2-7; maybe TRBD2 (5 bases). The CDR3 is made up of 14 amino acids. Trimming removed 2 bases from V and 2 bases from J, with 11 bases in between. Germline V CDR1 and CDR2: SGHRS, YFSETQ. CDR3 in DNA: TGCGCCAGCAGCTTACGGACCGGGACCTACGAGCAGTACTTC. Translated: CASSLRTGTYEQYF. Full variable domain (remainder filled in from reference TRBV5-1 and TRBJ2-7): KAGVTQTPRYLIKTRGQQVTLSCSPISGHRSVSWYQQTPGQGLQFLFEYFSETQRNKGNFPGRFSGRQFSNSRSEMNVSTLELGDSALYLCASSLRTGTYEQYFGPGTRLTVT.

This rearrangement joins TRBV25-1 to TRBJ1-3; no clear D. CDR1 MGHDK and CDR2 SYGVNS come from the germline V gene. Trimming removed 11 bases from V and 4 bases from J, with 6 bases in between. The CDR3 is 10 residues long. In nucleotides, the CDR3 is TGTGCCTCGGGGGGAAACACCATATATTTT. Its translation is CASGGNTIYF.

This clone has just one count. This sample includes further DNA sequences coding for the same CDR3. The chain uses TRBV18 and TRBJ2-1, with 7 bases aligning to TRBD1. Germline lookup yields CDR1 KGHSH and CDR2 LQKENI. The CDR3 length is 13 residues. The V segment lost 5 bases and the J segment 3 bases; nucleotides outside the gene matches: 1. CDR3 region: CASSRDSYNEQFF. DNA for the CDR3: TGTGCCAGCTCAAGGGACAGCTACAATGAGCAGTTCTTC. Drawing the rest from reference TRBV18 and TRBJ2-1, the complete variable domain is NAGVMQNPRHLVRRRGQEARLRCSPMKGHSHVYWYRQLPEEGLKFMVYLQKENIIDESGMPKERFSAEFPKEGPSILRIQQVVRGDSAAYFCASSRDSYNEQFFGPGTRLTVL.

The chain couples TRBV18 to TRBJ2-7; D perhaps matches TRBD1 (6 bases). Trimming left V 3 bases short and J 2 bases short, with 11 bases between. Germline V lookup: CDR1 KGHSH, CDR2 LQKENI. CDR3 length: 14 amino acids. As DNA, the CDR3 is TGTGCCAGCTCACCCATCGGACAGACCTACGAGCAGTACTTC. Its translation is CASSPIGQTYEQYF.

This clone was found once. The gene calls are TRBV7-9 and TRBJ1-1; tentative D call: TRBD1 (5 bases). CDR1 and CDR2 (germline): SEHNR, FQNEAQ (reference sequence). There are 13 residues in the CDR3. The V and J ends lost 5 bases and 1 base respectively, with 8 bases between them. The CDR3 nucleotides are TGTGCCAGCAGCAGGGACGGGAACACTGAAGCTTTCTTT. This encodes CASSRDGNTEAFF. Variable domain in full (rest from reference TRBV7-9 and TRBJ1-1): DTGVSQNPRHKITKRGQNVTFRCDPISEHNRLYWYRQTLGQGPEFLTYFQNEAQLEKSRLLSDRFSAERPKGSFSTLEIQRTEQGDSAMYLCASSRDGNTEAFFGQGTRLTVV.

This chain links TRBV2 with TRBJ2-7; TRBD1 aligns across 8 bases. Trimming cost V 5 bases and J 5 bases; bases outside gene matches: 8. This CDR3 region has 14 residues. Germline lookup yields CDR1 SNHLY and CDR2 FYNNEI. CDR3 region: CASSPGQVRHEQYF. Written as DNA, the CDR3 is TGTGCCAGCAGTCCGGGACAGGTCAGGCACGAGCAGTACTTC.

The rearrangement uses TRBV4-1 and TRBJ2-1; TRBD2 matches at 11 bases. CDR3 length: 15 amino acids. The trim removed 2 bases at V and 7 bases at J, leaving 4 bases unmatched. Germline CDR1 and CDR2: MGHRA and YSYEKL. Here the CDR3 DNA reads TGCGCCAGCAGCCAAATAGCGGGAGGGCCAAATGAGCAGTTCTTC. Amino acids: CASSQIAGGPNEQFF.

The table lists this clone with a count of one. The rearrangement joins TRBV7-9 to TRBJ1-4; 9 nucleotides align to TRBD1. Trimming removed 3 bases from V and 0 bases from J; junction bases left unmatched: 2. Germline V gene sequence: CDR1 SEHNR, CDR2 FQNEAQ (reference sequence). The CDR3 is made up of 16 amino acids. The CDR3 bases are TGTGCCAGCAGCTTGGGACAGGGCCCAACTAATGAAAAACTGTTTTTT. Amino acids: CASSLGQGPTNEKLFF.

The CDR3 DNA sequence: TGTGCCAGCAGCACTTCTGGGAGCCGACCTCCTGAAGCTTTCTTT. Translation gives CASSTSGSRPPEAFF. The chain uses TRBV9 and TRBJ1-1; D ambiguous. Trimming took off 4 bases at V and 6 bases at J, with 19 bases between the two ends. The germline CDR1 and CDR2 sequences are SGDLS and YYNGEE. The CDR3 has 15 amino acids.

This sequence joins TRBV6-1 and TRBJ2-1; no clear D gene. The CDR3 is 14 residues long. Trimming stripped 1 base from V and 6 bases from J, with 10 bases between. CDR1 is MNHNS, CDR2 SASEGT, per germline. This CDR3 reads CASSEVGAPNEQFF. The CDR3 DNA follows: TGTGCCAGCAGTGAAGTCGGAGCGCCCAATGAGCAGTTCTTC.

For this clone: This sample also contains other DNA sequences that code for the same CDR3. The chain recombines TRBV6-6 with TRBJ1-1, with unresolved D. This CDR3 has 12 amino acids. V was shortened by 5 bases and J by 1 base, with 5 bases between the two germline ends. Per germline, CDR1 MNHNY and CDR2 SVGAGI (reference sequence). CDR3 region: CASSLKNTEAFF. Here the CDR3 DNA reads TGTGCCAGCAGTCTAAAGAACACTGAAGCTTTCTTT.

CDR3 amino acids: CASSDPNAGNEQFF. In DNA, the CDR3 is TGTGCCAGCAGTGACCCTAACGCGGGGAATGAGCAGTTCTTC. The chain uses TRBV6-4 and TRBJ2-1; a possible D gene is TRBD2 (6 bases). This CDR3 region has 14 residues. The germline gives CDR1 MRHNA, CDR2 SNTAGT. V was shortened by 2 bases and J by 7 bases, with 12 bases between the two germline ends.

V and J are TRBV5-4 and TRBJ1-2, with 9 bases aligning to TRBD1. The germline V gene has CDR1 SGHNT and CDR2 YYREEE (reference sequence). The junction had 11 bases not matched to a gene; V was cut back by 4 bases and J by 1 base. This CDR3 has 17 amino acids. The CDR3 DNA sequence: TGTGCCAGCAGCCCCCCCAGGGACAGGGCCGATAACTATGGCTACACCTTC. Protein product: CASSPPRDRADNYGYTF.

The rearrangement uses TRBV7-2 and TRBJ2-7; D possibly corresponds to TRBD1 (6 bases). Trimming cost V 7 bases and J 2 bases, with 18 bases left between them. The CDR3 covers 15 residues. Germline loops: CDR1 SGHTA, CDR2 FQGNSA. CDR3 sequence (DNA): TGTGCCAGCAACGAAACAGGGAGTCCGACCTACGAGCAGTACTTC. It yields the protein CASNETGSPTYEQYF. Full variable domain (remainder filled in from reference TRBV7-2 and TRBJ2-7): GAGVSQSPSNKVTEKGKDVELRCDPISGHTALYWYRQSLGQGLEFLIYFQGNSAPDKSGLPSDRFSAERTGGSVSTLTIQRTQQEDSAVYLCASNETGSPTYEQYFGPGTRLTVT.

The chain recombines TRBV12-3 or TRBV12-4 with TRBJ2-1; D is unresolved. Trimming left V 2 bases short and J 6 bases short, with 8 bases between. This CDR3 is built from 13 residues. The CDR3 protein is CASSLMALNEQFF. For the CDR3, the DNA is TGTGCCAGCAGTTTAATGGCTCTCAATGAGCAGTTCTTC.

This rearrangement joins TRBV28 to TRBJ2-1; D is possibly TRBD1 (6 bases). Germline-derived CDR1 and CDR2 are MDHEN and SYDVKM. V was clipped by 6 bases and J by 7 bases, with 13 bases between them. This CDR3 contains 13 residues. The CDR3 bases are TGTGCCAGCAGATGGGGGCCCCCGAATGAGCAGTTCTTC. It yields the protein CASRWGPPNEQFF.

The sample holds one count of this clone. The chain recombines TRBV15 with TRBJ1-1; 7 positions agree with TRBD1. Germline CDR1 is LNHNV and CDR2 is YYDKDF (reference sequence). With V trimmed by 5 bases and J by 1 base, 4 bases remained unmatched. This CDR3 comprises 14 residues. The CDR3 sequence is CATSRQGPNTEAFF. The CDR3, as DNA: TGTGCCACCAGCCGACAGGGCCCGAACACTGAAGCTTTCTTT.

This clone occurred a few times. The chain combines TRBV10-1 with TRBJ2-3; D perhaps matches TRBD2 (5 bases). Looked up from germline, CDR1 is WNHNN and CDR2 is SYGVQD (reference sequence). Trimming pared 7 bases from V and 1 base from J, leaving 9 bases between. There are 13 residues in the CDR3. CDR3 nucleotide sequence: TGCGCCAGCACCGGACTCTGCACAGATACGCAGTATTTT. Its protein product is CASTGLCTDTQYF.

V is TRBV3-1 (or the pseudogene TRBV3-2) and J is TRBJ2-5, with 9 nucleotides matching TRBD2. Looked up from germline, CDR1 is LGHDT and CDR2 is YNNKEL (reference sequence). V shed 2 bases, J shed 3 bases, and the junction held 10 bases outside the gene matches. The CDR3 runs 17 residues. The CDR3 DNA reads TGTGCCAGCAGCCAAAAAAGCGGGAGGACAATCAAAGAGACCCAGTACTTC. Protein product: CASSQKSGRTIKETQYF.

The count of this clone is one. This chain uses TRBV7-9 with TRBJ2-1; 7 bases line up with TRBD2. Germline V gene data show CDR1 as SEHNR and CDR2 as FQNEAQ (reference sequence). This CDR3 has 16 residues. Unmatched junction bases numbered 4, after V lost 2 bases and J lost 0 bases. CDR3 in amino acids: CASSLLADISYNEQFF. The CDR3 DNA sequence: TGTGCCAGCAGCTTACTAGCGGACATCTCCTACAATGAGCAGTTCTTC.

The chain uses TRBV30 and TRBJ1-6; possibly TRBD1 for D (5 bases). With 3 bases removed from V and 0 bases from J, the gap between germline ends came to 24 bases. CDR1 is GTSNPN and CDR2 is SVGIG in the germline V gene (reference sequence). This CDR3 has 20 residues. CDR3 nucleotides: TGTGCCTGGAGCCTGGAATTGACCCCCAGGGAAGGCTCCTATAATTCACCCCTCCACTTT. Residues: CAWSLELTPREGSYNSPLHF.

DNA of the CDR3: TGTGCCACGGAGCGGGACAGGATCTCCGAGCAGTACTTC. Translated, it gives CATERDRISEQYF. The chain couples TRBV7-9 to TRBJ2-7; perhaps TRBD1 as D (8 bases). Per the germline V gene, CDR1 is SEHNR and CDR2 is FQNEAQ (reference sequence). The CDR3 spans 13 residues. V lost 10 bases, J lost 6 bases, and 19 bases lay in between.